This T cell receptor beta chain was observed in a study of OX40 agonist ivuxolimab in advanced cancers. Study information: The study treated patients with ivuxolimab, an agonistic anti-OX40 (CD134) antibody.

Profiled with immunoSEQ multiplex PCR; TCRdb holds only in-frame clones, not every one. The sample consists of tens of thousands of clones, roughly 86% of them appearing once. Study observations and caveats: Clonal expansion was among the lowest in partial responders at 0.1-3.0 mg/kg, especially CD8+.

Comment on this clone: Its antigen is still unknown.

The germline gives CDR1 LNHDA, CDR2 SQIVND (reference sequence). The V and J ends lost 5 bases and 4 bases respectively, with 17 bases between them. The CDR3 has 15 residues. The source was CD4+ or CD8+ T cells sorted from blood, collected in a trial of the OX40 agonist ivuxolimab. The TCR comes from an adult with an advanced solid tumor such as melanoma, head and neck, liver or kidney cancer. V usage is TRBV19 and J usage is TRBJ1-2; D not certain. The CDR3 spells CASSPGERRLYGYTF. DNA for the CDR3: TGTGCCAGTAGTCCGGGAGAGAGGAGACTCTATGGCTACACCTTC.